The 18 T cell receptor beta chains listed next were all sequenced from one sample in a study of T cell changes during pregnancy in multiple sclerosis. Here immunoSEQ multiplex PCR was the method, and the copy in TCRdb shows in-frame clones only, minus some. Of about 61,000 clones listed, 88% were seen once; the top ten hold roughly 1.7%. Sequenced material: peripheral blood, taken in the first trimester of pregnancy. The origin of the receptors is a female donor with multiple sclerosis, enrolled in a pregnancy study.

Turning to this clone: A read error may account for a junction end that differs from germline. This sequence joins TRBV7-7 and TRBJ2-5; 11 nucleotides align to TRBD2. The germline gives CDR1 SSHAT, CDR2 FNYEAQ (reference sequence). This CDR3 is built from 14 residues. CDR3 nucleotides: TGTGCTAGCAGCTCTGGGACTAGCGGAGAGACCCAGTACTTC. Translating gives CASSSGTSGETQYF.

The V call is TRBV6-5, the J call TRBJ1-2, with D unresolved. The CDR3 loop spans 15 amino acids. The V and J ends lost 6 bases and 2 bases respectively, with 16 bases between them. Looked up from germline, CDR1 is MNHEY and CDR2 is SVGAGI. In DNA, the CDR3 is TGTGCCAGCAGGGGTTTTATAAGAGGGAACTATGGCTACACCTTC. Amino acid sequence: CASRGFIRGNYGYTF.

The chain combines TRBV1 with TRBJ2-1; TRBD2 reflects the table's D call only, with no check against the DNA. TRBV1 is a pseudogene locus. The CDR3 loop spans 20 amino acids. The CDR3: CTSSQEPSGRSIGDYNEQFF. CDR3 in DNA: TGCACCAGCAGCCAAGAACCTAGCGGGAGATCGATTGGGGATTACAATGAGCAGTTCTTC.

In DNA form, the CDR3 reads TGTGCCAGCAGTTACAGGCGAGCAACTAATGAAAAACTGTTTTTT. Translating it yields CASSYRRATNEKLFF. The gene calls are TRBV28 and TRBJ1-4; D may be TRBD1 (5 bases). The germline gives CDR1 MDHEN, CDR2 SYDVKM. The germline V and J ends were trimmed by 4 bases and 0 bases, with 9 bases remaining between them. This CDR3 region has 15 residues.

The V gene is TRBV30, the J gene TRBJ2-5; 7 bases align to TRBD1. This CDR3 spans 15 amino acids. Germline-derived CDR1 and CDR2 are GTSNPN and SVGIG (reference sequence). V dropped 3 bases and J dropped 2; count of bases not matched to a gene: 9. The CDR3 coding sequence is TGTGCCTGGAGCGCCCTGACAGGGTGGCAAGAGACCCAGTACTTC. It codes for CAWSALTGWQETQYF.

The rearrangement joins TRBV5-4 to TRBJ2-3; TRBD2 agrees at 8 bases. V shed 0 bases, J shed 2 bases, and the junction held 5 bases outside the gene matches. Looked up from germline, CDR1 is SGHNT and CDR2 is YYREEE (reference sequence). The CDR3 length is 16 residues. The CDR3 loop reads CASSLGASGYTDTQYF. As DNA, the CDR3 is TGTGCCAGCAGCTTGGGGGCTAGCGGGTACACAGATACGCAGTATTTT.

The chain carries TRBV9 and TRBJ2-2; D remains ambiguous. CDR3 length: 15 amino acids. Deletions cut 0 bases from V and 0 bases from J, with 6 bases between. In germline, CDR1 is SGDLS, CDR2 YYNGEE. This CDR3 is CASSVDYANTGELFF. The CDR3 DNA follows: TGTGCCAGCAGCGTAGACTACGCGAACACCGGGGAGCTGTTTTTT.

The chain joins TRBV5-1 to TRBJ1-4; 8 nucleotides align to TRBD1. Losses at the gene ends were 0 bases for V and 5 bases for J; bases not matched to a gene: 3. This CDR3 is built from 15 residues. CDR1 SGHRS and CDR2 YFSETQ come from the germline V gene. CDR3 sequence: CASSLANRGNEKLFF. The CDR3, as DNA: TGCGCCAGCAGCTTGGCCAACAGGGGGAATGAAAAACTGTTTTTT. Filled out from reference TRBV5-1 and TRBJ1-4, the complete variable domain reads KAGVTQTPRYLIKTRGQQVTLSCSPISGHRSVSWYQQTPGQGLQFLFEYFSETQRNKGNFPGRFSGRQFSNSRSEMNVSTLELGDSALYLCASSLANRGNEKLFFGSGTQLSVL.

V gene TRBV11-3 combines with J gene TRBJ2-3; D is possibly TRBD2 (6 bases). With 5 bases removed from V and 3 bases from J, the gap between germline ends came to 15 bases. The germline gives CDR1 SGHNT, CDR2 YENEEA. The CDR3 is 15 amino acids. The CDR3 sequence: CASSPYGSGTDTQYF. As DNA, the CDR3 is TGTGCCAGCAGCCCGTACGGGAGTGGGACAGATACGCAGTATTTT.

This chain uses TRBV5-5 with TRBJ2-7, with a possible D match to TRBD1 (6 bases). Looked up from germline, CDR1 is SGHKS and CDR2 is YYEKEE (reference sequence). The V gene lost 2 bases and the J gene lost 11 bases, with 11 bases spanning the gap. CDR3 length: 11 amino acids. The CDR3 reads CASSLGQPEYF. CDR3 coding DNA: TGTGCCAGCAGCTTAGGACAGCCGGAGTACTTC.

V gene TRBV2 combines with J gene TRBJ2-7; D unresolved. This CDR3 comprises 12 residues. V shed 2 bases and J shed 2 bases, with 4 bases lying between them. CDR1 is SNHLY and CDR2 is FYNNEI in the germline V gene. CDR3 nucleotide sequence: TGTGCCAGCAGTGAAAACACCTACGAGCAGTACTTC. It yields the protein CASSENTYEQYF.

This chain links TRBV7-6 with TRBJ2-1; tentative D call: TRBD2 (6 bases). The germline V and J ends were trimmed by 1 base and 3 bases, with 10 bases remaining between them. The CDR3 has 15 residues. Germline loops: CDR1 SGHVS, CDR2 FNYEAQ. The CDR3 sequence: CASSLVGGNYNEQFF. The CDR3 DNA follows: TGTGCCAGCAGCTTAGTAGGAGGGAACTACAATGAGCAGTTCTTC.

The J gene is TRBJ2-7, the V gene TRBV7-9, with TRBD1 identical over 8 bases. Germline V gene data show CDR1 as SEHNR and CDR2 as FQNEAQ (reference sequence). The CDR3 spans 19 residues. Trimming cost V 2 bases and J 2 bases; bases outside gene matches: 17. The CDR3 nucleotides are TGTGCCAGCAGCTTAAGCCAGGACAGGGTAGGCTTGATGACCTACGAGCAGTACTTC. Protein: CASSLSQDRVGLMTYEQYF.

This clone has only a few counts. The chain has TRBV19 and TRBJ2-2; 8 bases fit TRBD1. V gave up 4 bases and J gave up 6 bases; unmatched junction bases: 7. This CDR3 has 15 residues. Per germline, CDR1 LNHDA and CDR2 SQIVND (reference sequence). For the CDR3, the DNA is TGTGCCAGTAGTAGACGGACAGGGTTGGCCGGGGAGCTGTTTTTT. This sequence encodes CASSRRTGLAGELFF.

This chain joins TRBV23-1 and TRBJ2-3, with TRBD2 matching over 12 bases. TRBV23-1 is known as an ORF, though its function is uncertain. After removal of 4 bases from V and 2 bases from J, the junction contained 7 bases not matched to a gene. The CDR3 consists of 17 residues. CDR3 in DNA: TGCGCCAGCAGTCGGAACCCTAGCGGGAGGGCCACAGATACGCAGTATTTT. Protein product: CASSRNPSGRATDTQYF.

The CDR3 sequence: CASLNRINEKLFF. The CDR3 nucleotides are TGTGCCAGCCTCAACAGAATTAATGAAAAACTGTTTTTT. The chain carries TRBV28 and TRBJ1-4, with D hard to call. This CDR3 region has 13 residues. Trimming left V 8 bases short and J 4 bases short, with 11 bases between. Germline V CDR1 and CDR2: MDHEN, SYDVKM.

The CDR3 DNA follows: TGTGCCAGCAGCTTAAACCACAGGGGTGAGCAGTACTTC. It specifies CASSLNHRGEQYF. The rearrangement joins TRBV7-9 to TRBJ2-7, with TRBD1 identical over 7 bases. Losses at the gene ends were 2 bases for V and 7 bases for J; bases not matched to a gene: 5. Germline-derived CDR1 and CDR2 are SEHNR and FQNEAQ (reference sequence). The CDR3 length is 13 residues. Drawing the rest from reference TRBV7-9 and TRBJ2-7, the complete variable domain is DTGVSQNPRHKITKRGQNVTFRCDPISEHNRLYWYRQTLGQGPEFLTYFQNEAQLEKSRLLSDRFSAERPKGSFSTLEIQRTEQGDSAMYLCASSLNHRGEQYFGPGTRLTVT.

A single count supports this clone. CDR3 nucleotide sequence: TGTGCCAGCAGCCACCCCCGGGATTACGAGCAGTACTTC. It is translated as CASSHPRDYEQYF. The genes are TRBV11-2 and TRBJ2-7; D might be TRBD2 (5 bases). The V gene lost 5 bases and the J gene lost 4 bases, with 12 bases spanning the gap. The CDR3 covers 13 residues. Per the germline V gene, CDR1 is SGHAT and CDR2 is FQNNGV. Using reference TRBV11-2 and TRBJ2-7 for the parts outside the CDR3, the full variable domain is EAGVAQSPRYKIIEKRQSVAFWCNPISGHATLYWYQQILGQGPKLLIQFQNNGVVDDSQLPKDRFSAERLKGVDSTLKIQPAKLEDSAVYLCASSHPRDYEQYFGPGTRLTVT.